Shown below are 22 T cell receptor beta chains from a single sample sequenced in a study of T-cell reconstitution after alpha-beta-depleted transplantation in children. Unique molecular identifiers were built into the TCRbeta library. TCRdb re-derived calls from the PCR reads in MiXCR, one entry per CDR3 protein. The sample lists approximately 490,000 distinct CDR3 sequences, about an eighth occurring once. The sample consisted of PBMCs from the stem cell graft donor, taken from the stem cell graft. The receptors shown here come from a human donor who donated a stem cell graft to a child with combined immunodeficiency.

This clonotype was detected ten times or more. J is TRBJ2-1 and V is TRBV9, with D possibly being TRBD2 (5 bases). This CDR3 has 14 residues. Germline V gene sequence: CDR1 SGDLS, CDR2 YYNGEE. V was pared by 0 bases and J by 5 bases, with 9 bases between. The CDR3 protein is CASSVEGLNNEQFF. In nucleotides, the CDR3 is TGTGCCAGCAGCGTAGAAGGACTCAACAATGAGCAGTTCTTC. Drawing the rest from reference TRBV9 and TRBJ2-1, the complete variable domain is DSGVTQTPKHLITATGQRVTLRCSPRSGDLSVYWYQQSLDQGLQFLIQYYNGEERAKGNILERFSAQQFPDLHSELNLSSLELGDSALYFCASSVEGLNNEQFFGPGTRLTVL.

This clonotype was observed a few times. The chain has TRBV2 and TRBJ2-3, with 11 bases fitting TRBD2. V lost 6 bases to trimming and J lost 4 bases; unmatched junction nucleotides: 6. The CDR3 loop spans 15 amino acids. Germline lookup yields CDR1 SNHLY and CDR2 FYNNEI. The CDR3 bases are TGTGCCAGCAGCATAGCGGGGGGGCCATCAGATACGCAGTATTTT. It is translated as CASSIAGGPSDTQYF.

In its sample, this clonotype was seen a few times. The J gene is TRBJ1-2, the V gene TRBV5-1; TRBD1 matches 7 bases. J gave up 3 bases and V 2 bases, and 4 bases lay outside the gene matches. The CDR3 consists of 14 residues. CDR1 and CDR2 from the germline V gene are SGHRS and YFSETQ. As DNA, the CDR3 is TGCGCCAGCAGCTTCACAGGGGAGGACTATGGCTACACCTTC. Translated, it gives CASSFTGEDYGYTF.

The rearrangement joins TRBV28 to TRBJ1-3, with D possibly being TRBD1 (5 bases). Germline lookup yields CDR1 MDHEN and CDR2 SYDVKM. Trimming pared 8 bases from V and 0 bases from J, leaving 11 bases between. The length of the CDR3 is 14 residues. CDR3 sequence: CASGGGNSGNTIYF. The CDR3 region has the DNA TGTGCCAGCGGGGGAGGAAACTCTGGAAACACCATATATTTT.

This clonotype was picked up many times. CDR3: CASTRGAEQETQYF. DNA of the CDR3: TGTGCCAGCACCCGGGGGGCAGAGCAAGAGACCCAGTACTTC. The chain joins TRBV3-1 to TRBJ2-5; D may be TRBD2 (7 bases). This CDR3 is built from 14 residues. V gave up 7 bases and J gave up 2 bases, with 14 bases separating them. Germline CDR1 is LGHDT and CDR2 is YNNKEL (reference sequence).

This chain links TRBV7-9 with TRBJ2-3; D remains ambiguous. V shed 5 bases and J shed 6 bases, with 18 bases lying between them. CDR1 SEHNR and CDR2 FQNEAQ come from the germline V gene (reference sequence). This CDR3 contains 15 residues. The CDR3 DNA follows: TGTGCCAGCAGCCCTCCTCTAATCAGAGTGGATACGCAGTATTTT. It yields the protein CASSPPLIRVDTQYF.

This clonotype was found a few times. The rearrangement joins TRBV6-1 to TRBJ1-5; 7 positions match TRBD1. J lost 7 bases, V lost 0 bases, and 6 bases had no gene match. In germline, CDR1 is MNHNS, CDR2 SASEGT. The CDR3 is 15 residues long. CDR3 DNA sequence: TGTGCCAGCAGTGAAGCGCGACAGGGACGGCAGCCCCAGCATTTT. It encodes CASSEARQGRQPQHF.

This clonotype was seen once. The junction departs from the called germline gene at one end, perhaps through a read error. This sequence joins TRBV7-9 and TRBJ2-7, with TRBD2 matching 8 bases. CDR1 is SEHNR, CDR2 FQNEAQ, per germline (reference sequence). This CDR3 is 15 amino acids long. CDR3 residues: CASTDRSGSSYKQYF. The CDR3 DNA sequence: TGTGCCAGCACCGATCGAAGCGGGAGCTCCTACAAGCAGTACTTC.

V usage is TRBV7-9 and J usage is TRBJ2-7; D gene unclear. Germline V CDR1 and CDR2: SEHNR, FQNEAQ (reference sequence). Trimming removed 3 bases from V and 2 bases from J, with 11 bases in between. The CDR3 is 14 residues long. The CDR3 loop reads CASSFVTETYEQYF. CDR3 coding DNA: TGTGCCAGCAGCTTTGTGACGGAAACCTACGAGCAGTACTTC.

This clonotype was detected a few times. The CDR3 sequence is CASSRLRDRNYNEQFF. The CDR3 region has the DNA TGTGCCAGCAGCAGACTTAGGGACAGGAACTACAATGAGCAGTTCTTC. The chain has TRBV21-1 and TRBJ2-1; the D call TRBD1 from the table was never checked on the DNA. TRBV21-1 has pseudogene status. This CDR3 comprises 16 residues.

This clonotype has only a few counts. The CDR3 DNA sequence: TGTGCCAGCAGCTTGGGGCACTCCTACAATGAGCAGTTCTTC. Its translation is CASSLGHSYNEQFF. The rearrangement joins TRBV5-6 to TRBJ2-1; no clear D. There are 14 residues in the CDR3. Trimming left V 0 bases short and J 0 bases short, with 4 bases between. Germline CDR1 and CDR2: SGHDT and YYEEEE. Full variable domain (rest looked up from reference TRBV5-6 and TRBJ2-1): DAGVTQSPTHLIKTRGQQVTLRCSPKSGHDTVSWYQQALGQGPQFIFQYYEEEERQRGNFPDRFSGHQFPNYSSELNVNALLLGDSALYLCASSLGHSYNEQFFGPGTRLTVL.

This clonotype showed up many times. This chain uses TRBV6-5 with TRBJ2-1, with 11 nucleotides matching TRBD2. The ends lost 4 bases at V and 7 bases at J; junction bases unmatched: 6. CDR1 is MNHEY and CDR2 is SVGAGI in the germline V gene. This CDR3 comprises 15 residues. This CDR3 is CASSSTSGAVNEQFF. The CDR3 nucleotides read TGTGCCAGCAGTTCGACTAGCGGGGCGGTGAATGAGCAGTTCTTC.

In its sample, this clonotype was seen a few times. V is TRBV6-5 and J is TRBJ2-6; no reliable D call. Germline CDR1 is MNHEY and CDR2 is SVGAGI. V gave up 0 bases and J gave up 0 bases, with 9 bases separating them. CDR3 size: 17 residues. The CDR3 protein is CASSYSIQLSGANVLTF. The CDR3 coding sequence is TGTGCCAGCAGTTACTCGATTCAGCTCTCTGGGGCCAACGTCCTGACTTTC.

The rearrangement joins TRBV7-6 to TRBJ1-2; tentative D call: TRBD1 (6 bases). Germline values: CDR1 SGHVS, CDR2 FNYEAQ. This CDR3 is built from 14 residues. The germline V and J ends were trimmed by 5 bases and 3 bases, with 13 bases remaining between them. The CDR3 protein is CASSQGTIDYGYTF. CDR3 DNA sequence: TGTGCCAGCAGCCAGGGGACAATAGACTATGGCTACACCTTC.

This clonotype was seen repeatedly, ten times or more. The chain combines TRBV12-3 or TRBV12-4 with TRBJ1-6; D remains ambiguous. V lost 3 bases and J 9 bases, leaving 6 bases between the germline ends. The CDR3 has 12 residues. CDR3 amino acids: CASSFAASPLHF. As DNA, the CDR3 is TGTGCCAGCAGTTTCGCGGCTTCACCCCTCCACTTT.

This clonotype was counted many times. This sequence joins TRBV6-6 and TRBJ2-7, with 8 nucleotides matching TRBD1. Trimming took 6 bases from V and 6 from J; bases not matched to a gene: 4. The CDR3 sequence is 12 residues long. Germline V lookup: CDR1 MNHNY, CDR2 SVGAGI (reference sequence). The CDR3 loop is CASSKTGVEQYF. The CDR3 DNA follows: TGTGCCAGCAGCAAGACAGGGGTCGAGCAGTACTTC.

J is TRBJ2-5 and V is TRBV7-9; D unresolved. V lost 2 bases to trimming and J lost 0 bases, with 13 bases between them. The germline CDR1 and CDR2 sequences are SEHNR and FQNEAQ (reference sequence). The CDR3 has 16 amino acids. The CDR3 protein is CASSLWMGIDQETQYF. For the CDR3, the DNA is TGTGCCAGCAGCTTATGGATGGGAATTGACCAAGAGACCCAGTACTTC.

The rearrangement uses TRBV7-9 and TRBJ2-7; 9 bases map to TRBD1. This CDR3 comprises 15 residues. Germline CDR1 SEHNR, CDR2 FQNEAQ (reference sequence). J was trimmed by 3 bases and V by 6 bases; bases with no gene match: 9. CDR3 sequence: CASSPPGDRVYEQYF. The DNA for the CDR3 is TGTGCCAGCAGTCCTCCCGGGGACAGGGTCTACGAGCAGTACTTC.

The chain joins TRBV15 to TRBJ2-5; no firm D call. Trimming removed 0 bases from V and 5 bases from J, with 10 bases in between. There are 14 residues in the CDR3. Germline V lookup: CDR1 LNHNV, CDR2 YYDKDF (reference sequence). In nucleotides, the CDR3 is TGTGCCACCAGCAGAGACTTCTCTGACGAGACCCAGTACTTC. This gives the protein CATSRDFSDETQYF.

The chain combines TRBV5-6 with TRBJ1-1; unclear D gene. The CDR3 loop spans 15 amino acids. The germline V gene has CDR1 SGHDT and CDR2 YYEEEE. V lost 10 bases and J lost 0, with 19 bases in between. In DNA form, the CDR3 reads TGTGCCCCCGCCGGCTCCCCCCGGGTGAACACTGAAGCTTTCTTT. This translates into CAPAGSPRVNTEAFF.

V is TRBV30 and J is TRBJ2-3, with TRBD1 matching 7 bases. Germline-derived CDR1 and CDR2 are GTSNPN and SVGIG (reference sequence). V dropped 0 bases and J dropped 10; count of bases not matched to a gene: 1. The CDR3 loop spans 11 amino acids. CDR3 coding DNA: TGTGCCTGGAGTGTAGACAGGGCGCAGTATTTT. Residues: CAWSVDRAQYF.

This clonotype was detected many times. CDR3 sequence: CASSSLAVPRDNEQFF. In DNA, the CDR3 is TGTGCCAGCAGTTCCTTAGCGGTTCCCCGGGACAATGAGCAGTTCTTC. The chain combines TRBV6-2 or TRBV6-3 with TRBJ2-1; D possibly corresponds to TRBD2 (6 bases). The V gene lost 4 bases and the J gene lost 5 bases, with 18 bases spanning the gap. CDR1 MNHEY and CDR2 SVGEGT come from the germline V gene. The CDR3 is 16 amino acids.